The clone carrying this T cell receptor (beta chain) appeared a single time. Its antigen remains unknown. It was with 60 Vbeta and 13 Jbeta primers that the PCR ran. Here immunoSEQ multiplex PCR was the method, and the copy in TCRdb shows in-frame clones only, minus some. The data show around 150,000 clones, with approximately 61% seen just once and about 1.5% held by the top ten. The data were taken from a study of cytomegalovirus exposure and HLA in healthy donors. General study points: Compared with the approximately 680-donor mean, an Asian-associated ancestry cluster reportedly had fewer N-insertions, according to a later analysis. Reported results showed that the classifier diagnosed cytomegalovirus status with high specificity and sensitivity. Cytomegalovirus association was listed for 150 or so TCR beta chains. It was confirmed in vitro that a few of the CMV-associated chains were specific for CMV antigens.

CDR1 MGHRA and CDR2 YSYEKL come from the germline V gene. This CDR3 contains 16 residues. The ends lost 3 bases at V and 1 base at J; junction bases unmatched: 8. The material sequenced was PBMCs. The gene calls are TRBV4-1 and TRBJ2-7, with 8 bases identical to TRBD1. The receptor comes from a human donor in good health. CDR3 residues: CASSQDREAGSYEQYF. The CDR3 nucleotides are TGCGCCAGCAGCCAGGACAGGGAAGCAGGATCCTACGAGCAGTACTTC.